This TCR beta chain was recovered during a study of vaccination and CD4 T cells after COVID-19. Across the study: The stimulus for the cells was overlapping spike peptides derived from SARS-CoV-2, HCoV-NL63, HCoV-OC43 and HCoV-229E.

Sequencing of cultured CD4+ T cell DNA used the Oncomine TCR Beta short-read assay. TCRdb recomputed calls from the PCR reads with MiXCR, one row per CDR3 protein. The data hold almost 20,000 distinct CDR3 sequences, with around 53% observed a single time. CDR3 length: 15 amino acids. Germline CDR1 WNHNN, CDR2 SYGVQD (reference sequence). Trimming pared 2 bases from V and 8 bases from J, leaving 18 bases between. Notes on this clonotype: Its antigen is unknown.

The sample's treatment: 10-day PBMC culture with coronavirus spike peptide pools or control peptides (ViraFEST assay). Sequences were obtained from CD4+ T cells from blood, cultured in vitro. The receptor's source is a human donor who had recovered from COVID-19. The chain is built from TRBV10-1 and TRBJ1-1; D perhaps matches TRBD1 (6 bases). This CDR3 is CASSETRNRDQEAFF. The CDR3 DNA follows: TGCGCCAGCAGTGAGACAAGGAACAGGGACCAAGAAGCTTTCTTT.